A single sample gave rise to the 32 T cell receptor beta chains below, sequenced in a study of T cell repertoires in urothelial bladder cancer. TCRdb keeps only in-frame clones here, not all; method: immunoSEQ multiplex PCR. The table shows about 13,000 clones, with around two thirds occurring only once. The sequenced sample consisted of tumor-infiltrating cells from bladder cancer. These receptors were obtained from a human donor with urothelial carcinoma.

This clone was seen just once. The rearrangement uses TRBV7-6 and TRBJ2-3; TRBD2 might be the D (7 bases). Trimming removed 1 base from V and 6 bases from J, with 14 bases in between. The CDR3 is 15 amino acids. The germline V gene encodes CDR1 SGHVS and CDR2 FNYEAQ. CDR3: CASSLVGGAVDTQYF. CDR3 nucleotide sequence: TGTGCCAGCAGCTTAGTGGGGGGGGCTGTCGATACGCAGTATTTT.

The rearrangement links TRBV9 to TRBJ1-1, with D hard to call. CDR1 and CDR2 (germline): SGDLS, YYNGEE. The CDR3 extends over 14 amino acids. The V end lost 1 base, the J end lost 2 bases, and 9 bases lay between the germline ends. CDR3 DNA sequence: TGTGCCAGCAGCGTACACCACCAAAACACTGAAGCTTTCTTT. Amino acid sequence: CASSVHHQNTEAFF.

J is TRBJ2-6 and V is TRBV10-3, with 8 bases matching TRBD1. Trimming at V came to 3 bases and at J to 1 base, leaving 2 bases not matched to a gene. The CDR3 length is 16 residues. The germline V gene encodes CDR1 ENHRY and CDR2 SYGVKD. This CDR3 is CAISDNRGSGANVLTF. The CDR3 DNA follows: TGTGCCATCAGTGATAACAGGGGGTCTGGGGCCAACGTCCTGACTTTC.

A word on this clone: The sample has other DNA sequences that encode this CDR3 too. The rearrangement links TRBV7-5 to TRBJ1-5; the table's D call, TRBD1, has no DNA check behind it. TRBV7-5 corresponds to a pseudogene. The CDR3 has 20 residues. The CDR3 DNA is TGTGTCAGAAGCTTAGCCCTCCAGCGACAGGCGCTATATAGCAATCAGCCCCAGCATTTT. Amino acid sequence: CVRSLALQRQALYSNQPQHF.

The chain links TRBV7-2 to TRBJ2-3; TRBD1 or TRBD2 may be the D gene (6 bases each). Trimming removed 8 bases from V and 2 bases from J, with 11 bases in between. This CDR3 is 13 amino acids long. The germline CDR1 and CDR2 sequences are SGHTA and FQGNSA. The CDR3 region has the DNA TGTGCCAGCCGGGGGCCGGACACAGATACGCAGTATTTT. It is translated as CASRGPDTDTQYF.

By proportion, this clone is medium-sized (0.01 to 0.1%). The chain employs TRBV5-4 and TRBJ1-1, with a possible D match to TRBD1 (5 bases). Germline V gives CDR1 SGHNT, CDR2 YYREEE (reference sequence). V gave up 1 base and J gave up 1 base, with 8 bases separating them. This CDR3 spans 14 amino acids. CDR3 region: CASSLPGGNTEAFF. The CDR3 coding sequence is TGTGCCAGCAGCTTGCCGGGGGGGAACACTGAAGCTTTCTTT.

V usage is TRBV19 and J usage is TRBJ2-1; 11 positions match TRBD1. Germline V CDR1 and CDR2: LNHDA, SQIVND (reference sequence). Trimming cost V 5 bases and J 6 bases; bases outside gene matches: 6. This CDR3 has 15 amino acids. The CDR3: CASSPRDRGINEQFF. CDR3 DNA sequence: TGTGCCAGTAGTCCACGGGACAGGGGGATCAATGAGCAGTTCTTC.

There are a few counts of this clone. The J gene is TRBJ1-3, the V gene TRBV19; possibly TRBD1 for D (6 bases). V was trimmed by 7 bases and J by 5 bases, leaving 15 bases between them. Germline values: CDR1 LNHDA, CDR2 SQIVND (reference sequence). The CDR3 spans 14 residues. The CDR3 region is CASIDRGHRNTIYF. CDR3 nucleotide sequence: TGTGCCAGTATCGATAGGGGACATAGAAACACCATATATTTT.

In its sample, this clone was seen a few times. The chain employs TRBV7-9 and TRBJ2-5; D might be TRBD2 (5 bases). Germline loops: CDR1 SEHNR, CDR2 FQNEAQ (reference sequence). The CDR3 length is 12 residues. V lost 3 bases and J lost 4, with 6 bases in between. The CDR3: CASSFAGETQYF. CDR3 bases: TGTGCCAGCAGCTTTGCGGGAGAGACCCAGTACTTC.

The CDR3 region is CASSQAIDSMGVDTQYF. As DNA, the CDR3 is TGCGCCAGCAGCCAAGCGATCGACAGTATGGGAGTGGATACGCAGTATTTT. The chain uses TRBV4-3 and TRBJ2-3, with D perhaps TRBD1 or TRBD2 (5 bases each). V lost 1 base, J lost 6 bases, and 20 bases lay in between. The CDR3 spans 17 residues. CDR1 LGHNA and CDR2 YSLEER come from the germline V gene.

This chain links TRBV14 with TRBJ1-2; 12 bases are a match to TRBD1. CDR1 SGHDN and CDR2 FVKESK come from the germline V gene. This CDR3 comprises 14 residues. The V and J ends lost 4 bases and 4 bases, in that order; junction bases with no gene match: 1. CDR3 protein: CASSLGQGAYGYTF. CDR3 nucleotides: TGTGCCAGCAGCCTGGGACAGGGGGCCTATGGCTACACCTTC.

This clone was found a few times. The chain has TRBV30 and TRBJ2-3, with D possibly being TRBD2 (6 bases). The CDR3 totals 14 residues. The germline CDR1 and CDR2 sequences are GTSNPN and SVGIG (reference sequence). V was pared by 4 bases and J by 4 bases, with 15 bases between. CDR3 nucleotides: TGTGCCTGGAACCTGGGGGGTCCGGCAGATACGCAGTATTTT. This gives the protein CAWNLGGPADTQYF.

The V gene is TRBV5-6, the J gene TRBJ1-1; a weak D match, TRBD1 (6 bases). Trimming removed 4 bases from V and 1 base from J, with 14 bases in between. Looked up from germline, CDR1 is SGHDT and CDR2 is YYEEEE. The CDR3 consists of 15 residues. The CDR3 here is CASSPMTGSNTEAFF. In DNA, the CDR3 is TGTGCCAGCAGCCCAATGACAGGATCGAACACTGAAGCTTTCTTT. Together with reference TRBV5-6 and TRBJ1-1, the CDR3 gives the full variable domain: DAGVTQSPTHLIKTRGQQVTLRCSPKSGHDTVSWYQQALGQGPQFIFQYYEEEERQRGNFPDRFSGHQFPNYSSELNVNALLLGDSALYLCASSPMTGSNTEAFFGQGTRLTVV.

The chain links TRBV5-1 to TRBJ2-5; possible D gene TRBD1, 6 bases. CDR3 length: 14 residues. Trimming took off 1 base at V and 0 bases at J, with 7 bases between the two ends. Germline CDR1 is SGHRS and CDR2 is YFSETQ. The CDR3 reads CASSLRGYQETQYF. CDR3 nucleotides: TGCGCCAGCAGCTTGAGGGGGTACCAAGAGACCCAGTACTTC.

This sequence joins TRBV15 and TRBJ2-1; 7 bases line up with TRBD1. Germline-derived CDR1 and CDR2 are LNHNV and YYDKDF (reference sequence). This CDR3 region has 14 residues. V was clipped by 0 bases and J by 12 bases; unmatched bases: 8. CDR3 coding DNA: TGTGCCACCAGCAGAGATCCGAGGGGGCAGTTGCAGTTCTTC. Residues: CATSRDPRGQLQFF.

This clone was counted only a few times. This chain links TRBV7-2 with TRBJ1-5, with D uncertain. With 1 base removed from V and 6 bases from J, the gap between germline ends came to 7 bases. The CDR3 covers 13 residues. Germline CDR1 and CDR2: SGHTA and FQGNSA. The DNA for the CDR3 is TGTGCCAGCAGCTTAGAAAAGAGTCAGCCCCAGCATTTT. Translating gives CASSLEKSQPQHF.

This clone was seen more than once but under ten times. This chain uses TRBV5-1 with TRBJ1-1; D gene uncertain. Germline V lookup: CDR1 SGHRS, CDR2 YFSETQ. The CDR3 covers 14 residues. V was pared by 9 bases and J by 0 bases, with 15 bases between. CDR3 residues: CATSGGGLNTEAFF. CDR3 nucleotides: TGCGCCACCTCTGGTGGCGGACTGAACACTGAAGCTTTCTTT.

The V call is TRBV9, the J call TRBJ2-3; D unclear. Trimming removed 0 bases at V and 0 bases at J, with 11 bases between. The V gene's germline CDR1 is SGDLS and CDR2 YYNGEE. The CDR3 is 16 amino acids. The DNA of the CDR3 is TGTGCCAGCAGCGTAGGGAGATACCCTAGCACAGATACGCAGTATTTT. This gives the protein CASSVGRYPSTDTQYF.

This chain connects TRBV5-8 to TRBJ1-6; D gene unclear. With 7 bases removed from V and 4 bases from J, the gap between germline ends came to 9 bases. CDR3 length equals 13 residues. From germline, CDR1 is SGHTS and CDR2 YDEGEE. The CDR3 region is CASLPLYNSPLHF. The CDR3 DNA is TGTGCCAGCCTCCCGTTATATAATTCACCCCTCCACTTT.

In its sample, this clone was seen a few times. The J gene is TRBJ1-4, the V gene TRBV7-9, with TRBD1 matching over 8 bases. The V segment lost 4 bases and the J segment 4 bases; nucleotides outside the gene matches: 5. The germline V gene has CDR1 SEHNR and CDR2 FQNEAQ (reference sequence). The CDR3 totals 15 residues. CDR3: CASSSGDRINEKLFF. The CDR3 DNA follows: TGTGCCAGCAGCTCCGGGGACAGGATTAATGAAAAACTGTTTTTT.

In this sample, this clone turned up once. V gene TRBV11-2 combines with J gene TRBJ2-3; no clear D gene. Germline-derived CDR1 and CDR2 are SGHAT and FQNNGV. The CDR3 is 13 amino acids. Trimming removed 5 bases at V and 1 base at J, with 7 bases between. The CDR3 sequence is CASSSVRTDTQYF. The CDR3 DNA is TGTGCCAGCAGCAGCGTCCGCACAGATACGCAGTATTTT. Complete variable domain (other parts from reference TRBV11-2 and TRBJ2-3): EAGVAQSPRYKIIEKRQSVAFWCNPISGHATLYWYQQILGQGPKLLIQFQNNGVVDDSQLPKDRFSAERLKGVDSTLKIQPAKLEDSAVYLCASSSVRTDTQYFGPGTRLTVL.

In its sample, this clone was seen a few times. The CDR3 here is CAWSVQENTEAFF. Here the CDR3 DNA reads TGTGCCTGGAGTGTACAGGAGAACACTGAAGCTTTCTTT. The chain joins TRBV30 to TRBJ1-1, with a weak D call TRBD1 (5 bases). The V gene lost 0 bases and the J gene lost 1 base, with 6 bases spanning the gap. Looked up from germline, CDR1 is GTSNPN and CDR2 is SVGIG (reference sequence). This CDR3 spans 13 amino acids.

The chain links TRBV4-3 to TRBJ1-4, with no clear D. Trimming took off 3 bases at V and 5 bases at J, with 10 bases between the two ends. This CDR3 has 14 residues. The germline CDR1 and CDR2 sequences are LGHNA and YSLEER. This chain's CDR3 is CASSQRALNEKLFF. The CDR3 nucleotides read TGCGCCAGCAGCCAGAGGGCGCTCAATGAAAAACTGTTTTTT.

The chain combines TRBV6-6 with TRBJ2-1; 10 bases map to TRBD2. The germline V gene encodes CDR1 MNHNY and CDR2 SVGAGI (reference sequence). There are 14 residues in the CDR3. The junction had 6 bases not matched to a gene; V was cut back by 7 bases and J by 6 bases. CDR3 bases: TGTGCCAGCAAACGGACTAGCGGCCGCAATGAGCAGTTCTTC. It is translated as CASKRTSGRNEQFF.

The chain combines TRBV19 with TRBJ2-6, with 8 bases aligning to TRBD1. Germline CDR1 reads LNHDA; CDR2 reads SQIVND (reference sequence). The junction had 2 bases not matched to a gene; V was cut back by 3 bases and J by 4 bases. This CDR3 contains 15 residues. CDR3 sequence (DNA): TGTGCCAGTAGTATGACAGGGGCCGGGGCCAACGTCCTGACTTTC. This sequence encodes CASSMTGAGANVLTF.

This sequence joins TRBV29-1 and TRBJ2-5, with TRBD1 matching over 11 bases. V shed 1 base, J shed 11 bases, and the junction held 0 bases outside the gene matches. This CDR3 has 11 amino acids. Germline V gene lookup returns CDR1 SQVTM and CDR2 ANQGSEA. This chain's CDR3 is CSVEGDRGQYF. The DNA of the CDR3 is TGCAGCGTTGAAGGGGACAGGGGGCAGTACTTC.

V gene TRBV7-9 combines with J gene TRBJ2-1; D is unresolved. Between the trimmed V and J ends, which lost 6 bases and 3 bases, there was a span of 3 bases. The CDR3 is 11 residues long. The germline V gene has CDR1 SEHNR and CDR2 FQNEAQ (reference sequence). In nucleotides, the CDR3 is TGTGCCAGCAGTGACTACAATGAGCAGTTCTTC. Translation: CASSDYNEQFF. Complete variable domain (other parts from reference TRBV7-9 and TRBJ2-1): DTGVSQNPRHKITKRGQNVTFRCDPISEHNRLYWYRQTLGQGPEFLTYFQNEAQLEKSRLLSDRFSAERPKGSFSTLEIQRTEQGDSAMYLCASSDYNEQFFGPGTRLTVL.

This sequence joins TRBV11-2 and TRBJ2-4; 7 nucleotides agree with TRBD1. V gave up 3 bases and J gave up 8 bases; unmatched junction bases: 7. The CDR3 has 14 residues. Looked up from germline, CDR1 is SGHAT and CDR2 is FQNNGV. CDR3 sequence reads: CASSFETGWDIQYF. The DNA of the CDR3 is TGTGCCAGCAGCTTCGAGACAGGGTGGGACATTCAGTACTTC.

The gene calls are TRBV19 and TRBJ1-2; 10 bases line up with TRBD1. The V segment lost 7 bases and the J segment 0 bases; nucleotides outside the gene matches: 5. CDR3 size: 15 residues. Germline-derived CDR1 and CDR2 are LNHDA and SQIVND (reference sequence). The CDR3 DNA sequence: TGTGCCAGTACTCAGGACAGGGGGGCTAACTATGGCTACACCTTC. Amino acid sequence: CASTQDRGANYGYTF.

The V gene is TRBV5-1, the J gene TRBJ2-5; 10 bases align to TRBD2. V shed 0 bases, J shed 9 bases, and the junction held 11 bases outside the gene matches. The CDR3 is made up of 16 amino acids. The germline V gene encodes CDR1 SGHRS and CDR2 YFSETQ. This CDR3 reads CASSLVAGGPTESQYF. The DNA for the CDR3 is TGCGCCAGCAGCTTGGTAGCGGGGGGCCCCACAGAATCCCAGTACTTC.

The V gene is TRBV6-5, the J gene TRBJ1-2; D may be TRBD1 (6 bases). V was trimmed by 2 bases and J by 4 bases, leaving 14 bases between them. Germline V lookup: CDR1 MNHEY, CDR2 SVGAGI. There are 15 residues in the CDR3. The CDR3 loop reads CASSYEGQGTYGYTF. CDR3 nucleotides: TGTGCCAGCAGTTACGAAGGCCAGGGGACCTATGGCTACACCTTC.

The chain is built from TRBV30 and TRBJ1-3, with D tentatively TRBD1 (6 bases). CDR1 GTSNPN and CDR2 SVGIG come from the germline V gene (reference sequence). There are 11 residues in the CDR3. V was cut by 8 bases and J by 2 bases, with 7 bases left in between. CDR3 nucleotide sequence: TGTGCCAGGACAGCTGGAAACACCATATATTTT. Translation gives CARTAGNTIYF.